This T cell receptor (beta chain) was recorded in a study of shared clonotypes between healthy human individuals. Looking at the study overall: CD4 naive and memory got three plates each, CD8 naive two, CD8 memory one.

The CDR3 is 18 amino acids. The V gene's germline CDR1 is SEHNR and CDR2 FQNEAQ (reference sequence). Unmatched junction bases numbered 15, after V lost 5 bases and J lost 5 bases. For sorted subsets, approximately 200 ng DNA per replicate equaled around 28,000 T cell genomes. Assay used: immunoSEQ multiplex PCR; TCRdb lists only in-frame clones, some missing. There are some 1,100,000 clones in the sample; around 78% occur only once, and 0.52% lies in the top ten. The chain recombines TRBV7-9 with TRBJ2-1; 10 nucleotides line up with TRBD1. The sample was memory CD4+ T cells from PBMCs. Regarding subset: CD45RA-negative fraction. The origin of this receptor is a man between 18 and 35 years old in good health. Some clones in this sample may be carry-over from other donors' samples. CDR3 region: CASSRDRGPDYPNNEQFF. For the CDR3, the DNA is TGTGCCAGCAGCCGAGACAGGGGGCCGGATTACCCCAACAATGAGCAGTTCTTC.